The 29 T cell receptor beta chains reported below all come from one sample, sequenced in a study of healthy donors' naive CD4 and CD8 T cells. Starting from around 500 ng of total RNA, TCR libraries were made with linear amplification. TCRdb redid the calling of the reads with MiXCR, one entry per CDR3 protein. The table shows 180,000 or so distinct CDR3 sequences, with over 60% occurring only once. The source material was naive CD4+ and CD8+ T cells sorted from blood, pooled from several donors. These receptor sequences come from a pool of human donors in good health; the sample pools cells from several healthy donors.

The chain is built from TRBV10-3 and TRBJ2-1; 12 bases fit TRBD2. This CDR3 is built from 15 residues. The V and J ends lost 5 bases and 7 bases, in that order; junction bases with no gene match: 6. The germline V gene encodes CDR1 ENHRY and CDR2 SYGVKD. The CDR3 DNA is TGTGCCATCAGTTTACTAGCGGGAGGTGGTAATGAGCAGTTCTTC. Encoded protein: CAISLLAGGGNEQFF.

J is TRBJ2-5 and V is TRBV6-5; 11 nucleotides agree with TRBD2. Trimming cost V 0 bases and J 5 bases; bases outside gene matches: 8. This CDR3 has 17 residues. Germline loops: CDR1 MNHEY, CDR2 SVGAGI. The CDR3 sequence: CASSYSLLAGGSETQYF. The CDR3 region has the DNA TGTGCCAGCAGTTACTCGTTATTAGCGGGAGGGAGTGAGACCCAGTACTTC.

With regard to this clonotype: The junction and the germline gene differ at one end; a read error may be behind it. This chain joins TRBV5-5 and TRBJ2-1; D is unresolved. Germline assignment: CDR1 SGHKS and CDR2 YYEKEE (reference sequence). CDR3 size: 14 residues. Here the CDR3 reads CASSPQTGVGEQFF. CDR3 in DNA: TGCGCCAGCTCCCCACAGACCGGTGTAGGTGAGCAGTTCTTC.

The V call is TRBV6-2 or TRBV6-3, the J call TRBJ2-3; D is unclear. Trimming stripped 0 bases from V and 11 bases from J, with 12 bases between. Germline V lookup: CDR1 MNHEY, CDR2 SVGEGT. The CDR3 consists of 13 residues. This CDR3 is CASSYSPWSGQYF. CDR3 DNA: TGTGCCAGCAGTTACTCCCCCTGGTCGGGGCAGTATTTT.

This clonotype turned up a few times. The rearrangement uses TRBV5-6 and TRBJ2-7, with 9 bases lining up with TRBD2. V lost 3 bases, J lost 3 bases, and 10 bases stayed unmatched. Germline assignment: CDR1 SGHDT and CDR2 YYEEEE. The CDR3 spans 16 residues. In nucleotides, the CDR3 is TGTGCCAGCAGCTACTTAGGAGCGGGGGGTTTCTACGAGCAGTACTTC. Protein: CASSYLGAGGFYEQYF.

The V gene is TRBV6-5, the J gene TRBJ2-7; 9 nucleotides match TRBD2. The CDR3 length is 15 residues. Germline V gene lookup returns CDR1 MNHEY and CDR2 SVGAGI. J gave up 5 bases and V 0 bases, and 5 bases lay outside the gene matches. The CDR3 DNA reads TGTGCCAGCAGTTACTCTAGCGGGAGAGGCGACGAGCAGTACTTC. Its translation is CASSYSSGRGDEQYF.

V gene TRBV6-5 combines with J gene TRBJ1-1; no firm D call. V lost 5 bases and J 0 bases, leaving 10 bases between the germline ends. CDR1 MNHEY and CDR2 SVGAGI come from the germline V gene. CDR3 length: 14 amino acids. The CDR3: CASSDGIMNTEAFF. The DNA for the CDR3 is TGTGCCAGCAGTGATGGGATTATGAACACTGAAGCTTTCTTT.

The J gene is TRBJ2-5, the V gene TRBV15, with D uncertain. The CDR3 has 14 residues. The germline V and J ends were trimmed by 6 bases and 2 bases, with 13 bases remaining between them. Germline CDR1 LNHNV, CDR2 YYDKDF (reference sequence). In DNA, the CDR3 is TGTGCCACCAGTCGACGAGACACGCAAGAGACCCAGTACTTC. Translating it yields CATSRRDTQETQYF.

The chain recombines TRBV15 with TRBJ1-5; D not certain. Germline lookup yields CDR1 LNHNV and CDR2 YYDKDF (reference sequence). The length of the CDR3 is 19 residues. Trimming took off 0 bases at V and 4 bases at J, with 22 bases between the two ends. The DNA of the CDR3 is TGTGCCACCAGCAGAGATAATTCTCCGGGTCATTTACTTAATCAGCCCCAGCATTTT. Translating it yields CATSRDNSPGHLLNQPQHF.

This clonotype was observed a single time. The chain joins TRBV27 to TRBJ1-5; D remains ambiguous. The V end lost 6 bases, the J end lost 0 bases, and 9 bases lay between the germline ends. Germline V gene sequence: CDR1 MNHEY, CDR2 SMNVEV (reference sequence). The CDR3 consists of 14 residues. CDR3 sequence (DNA): TGTGCCAGCAGGCCCCTCTATAGCAATCAGCCCCAGCATTTT. This gives the protein CASRPLYSNQPQHF.

V usage is TRBV6-2 or TRBV6-3 and J usage is TRBJ1-1, with D hard to call. Germline CDR1 and CDR2: MNHEY and SVGEGT. The CDR3 sequence is 13 residues long. Between the trimmed V and J ends, which lost 2 bases and 1 base, there was a span of 5 bases. DNA of the CDR3: TGTGCCAGCAGTTACGTGGCGAACACTGAAGCTTTCTTT. Protein: CASSYVANTEAFF.

This clonotype was detected a few times. This chain links TRBV6-5 with TRBJ1-1; D is possibly TRBD1 (6 bases). Trimming took off 6 bases at V and 1 base at J, with 15 bases between the two ends. CDR1 MNHEY and CDR2 SVGAGI come from the germline V gene. The CDR3 has 15 amino acids. The CDR3 loop reads CASRIQGWGNTEAFF. Here the CDR3 DNA reads TGTGCCAGCAGAATACAGGGCTGGGGGAACACTGAAGCTTTCTTT.

The V gene is TRBV19, the J gene TRBJ1-6, with a weak D call TRBD1 (6 bases). V was clipped by 4 bases and J by 6 bases, with 13 bases between them. The CDR3 is made up of 15 amino acids. Germline V gives CDR1 LNHDA, CDR2 SQIVND (reference sequence). CDR3 amino acids: CASSTPGTFNSPLHF. DNA for the CDR3: TGTGCCAGTAGTACCCCCGGGACATTTAATTCACCCCTCCACTTT.

The chain employs TRBV27 and TRBJ1-5; 8 bases are shared with TRBD1. This CDR3 comprises 16 residues. Per germline, CDR1 MNHEY and CDR2 SMNVEV (reference sequence). With V trimmed by 8 bases and J by 4 bases, 13 bases remained unmatched. CDR3 sequence: CASAFSGQGANQPQHF. CDR3 nucleotides: TGTGCCAGCGCATTCTCGGGGCAGGGGGCGAATCAGCCCCAGCATTTT.

This chain links TRBV19 with TRBJ2-5, with TRBD1 identical over 8 bases. Germline V gene data show CDR1 as LNHDA and CDR2 as SQIVND (reference sequence). The CDR3 sequence is 14 residues long. Trimming removed 4 bases from V and 1 base from J; junction bases left unmatched: 2. As DNA, the CDR3 is TGTGCCAGTAGTACGACAGGGGCCCAAGAGACCCAGTACTTC. Translating it yields CASSTTGAQETQYF.

This clonotype was seen a few times. The chain joins TRBV6-5 to TRBJ1-5, with 7 nucleotides matching TRBD1. CDR1 is MNHEY, CDR2 SVGAGI, per germline. V gave up 0 bases and J gave up 5 bases; unmatched junction bases: 4. The CDR3 is 15 amino acids. The CDR3 DNA follows: TGTGCCAGCAGTTACTCTGACAGGGATGATCAGCCCCAGCATTTT. Residues: CASSYSDRDDQPQHF.

For the CDR3, the DNA is TGTGCCAGCAGTTCTATCGGCCGGGGCTTTAGCACAGATACGCAGTATTTT. Amino acids: CASSSIGRGFSTDTQYF. The chain links TRBV6-5 to TRBJ2-3; D is perhaps TRBD1 or TRBD2 (5 bases each). V lost 4 bases to trimming and J lost 0 bases, with 17 bases between them. This CDR3 is 17 amino acids long. CDR1 and CDR2 from the germline V gene are MNHEY and SVGAGI.

The chain links TRBV27 to TRBJ1-3; D unresolved. The CDR3 extends over 11 amino acids. V gave up 8 bases and J gave up 3 bases, with 5 bases separating them. Looked up from germline, CDR1 is MNHEY and CDR2 is SMNVEV (reference sequence). The CDR3 spells CASGYGNTIYF. The DNA of the CDR3 is TGTGCCAGCGGGTATGGAAACACCATATATTTT.

The CDR3 DNA sequence: TGCAGCGACTCCTGGGGCTACACCTTC. It is translated as CSDSWGYTF. V gene TRBV29-1 combines with J gene TRBJ1-2; D remains unclear. CDR1 and CDR2 from the germline V gene are SQVTM and ANQGSEA. V was pared by 7 bases and J by 8 bases, with 8 bases between. The CDR3 runs to 9 residues.

This clonotype turned up a few times. CDR3 bases: TGCGCCAGCAGCCAAGATCAGGGCGTATCCTACAATGAGCAGTTCTTC. It specifies CASSQDQGVSYNEQFF. The genes are TRBV4-3 and TRBJ2-1, with D possibly TRBD1 on 5 matching bases. The germline CDR1 and CDR2 sequences are LGHNA and YSLEER. This CDR3 region has 16 residues. Trimming took 0 bases from V and 1 from J, leaving 10 bases between them.

This clonotype appeared a few times. The V call is TRBV30, the J call TRBJ1-1; D is unclear. Germline CDR1 and CDR2: GTSNPN and SVGIG (reference sequence). The CDR3 contains 13 residues. The V and J ends lost 8 bases and 1 base respectively, with 14 bases between them. The CDR3 nucleotides read TGTGCCCAGATACGACGGGAGAACACTGAAGCTTTCTTT. Translated, it gives CAQIRRENTEAFF.

The rearrangement links TRBV6-2 or TRBV6-3 to TRBJ2-5; maybe TRBD1 (5 bases). The CDR3 spans 14 residues. Trimming took 5 bases from V and 1 from J, leaving 11 bases between them. The V gene's germline CDR1 is MNHEY and CDR2 SVGEGT. The CDR3 region has the DNA TGTGCCAGCAGTGTCAGGGCGCTCCAAGAGACCCAGTACTTC. Translating it yields CASSVRALQETQYF.

The chain recombines TRBV12-3 or TRBV12-4 with TRBJ2-3; 8 bases match TRBD2. V trimming: 11 bases; J trimming: 3 bases; junction bases outside the gene matches: 10. The CDR3 runs 14 residues. The CDR3 nucleotides are TGTGCCTTACCCAAGGGACTAGGGACAGATACGCAGTATTTT. This translates into CALPKGLGTDTQYF.

The CDR3 sequence is CASRVYEDTEAFF. The CDR3 region has the DNA TGTGCCAGCAGGGTTTATGAAGACACTGAAGCTTTCTTT. The chain joins TRBV6-5 to TRBJ1-1; no clear D. The CDR3 consists of 13 residues. Germline CDR1 reads MNHEY; CDR2 reads SVGAGI. V lost 6 bases, J lost 3 bases, and 11 bases lay in between.

The rearrangement uses TRBV29-1 and TRBJ2-7, with 8 positions matching TRBD2. Trimming cost V 7 bases and J 2 bases; bases outside gene matches: 1. CDR3 size: 11 residues. The V gene's germline CDR1 is SQVTM and CDR2 ANQGSEA. The CDR3: CSAREAYEQYF. The DNA of the CDR3 is TGCAGCGCGCGGGAGGCCTACGAGCAGTACTTC.

This clonotype is a singleton in its sample. The chain employs TRBV6-6 and TRBJ2-3; TRBD1 aligns across 8 bases. Germline CDR1 is MNHNY and CDR2 is SVGAGI (reference sequence). The V and J ends lost 8 bases and 4 bases, in that order; junction bases with no gene match: 5. The CDR3 has 13 amino acids. The CDR3: CASRRGPSDTQYF. In DNA, the CDR3 is TGTGCCAGCCGCAGGGGGCCTTCAGATACGCAGTATTTT.

The V gene is TRBV20-1, the J gene TRBJ1-2, with unresolved D. This CDR3 is 15 amino acids long. The germline V gene has CDR1 DFQATT and CDR2 SNEGSKA (reference sequence). The V end was cut by 0 bases, the J end by 0 bases, with 11 bases between. CDR3 nucleotide sequence: TGCAGTGCTAGAGATCCCCCGAATTCTAACTATGGCTACACCTTC. It translates to CSARDPPNSNYGYTF.

Details on this clonotype: The junction and the germline gene differ at one end; a read error may be behind it. The chain combines TRBV19 with TRBJ2-1; 10 nucleotides align to TRBD2. The CDR3 contains 16 residues. CDR1 and CDR2 from the germline V gene are LNHDA and SQIVND (reference sequence). In DNA, the CDR3 is TGTGCCAGTTGTATAGAAGGACTAGCGGCCTACAATGAGCAGTTCTTC. The encoded protein is CASCIEGLAAYNEQFF.

CDR3 coding DNA: TGTGCCGTGAAGGGACTAGCCCAAGAGACCCAGTACTTC. This gives the protein CAVKGLAQETQYF. This chain joins TRBV11-1 and TRBJ2-5; 9 nucleotides line up with TRBD2. The CDR3 totals 13 residues. Germline V gene sequence: CDR1 SGHAT, CDR2 FQDESV (reference sequence). The J segment lost 1 base and the V segment lost 11 bases, leaving 5 bases of the junction unmatched. The whole variable domain, filled in from reference TRBV11-1 and TRBJ2-5, reads EAEVAQSPRYKITEKSQAVAFWCDPISGHATLYWYRQILGQGPELLVQFQDESVVDDSQLPKDRFSAERLKGVDSTLKIQPAELGDSAMYLCAVKGLAQETQYFGPGTRLLVL.